This T cell receptor beta chain was documented in a study of cytomegalovirus exposure and HLA in healthy donors. Looking at the study overall: Sequencing of 150 million to 200 million T cells in an earlier analysis found around 110 million unique TCR beta sequences. There were 70 million to 95 million unique TCRs (from HLA-typed donors) in an early data release.

The PCR was carried out with 60 Vbeta primers and 13 Jbeta primers. The protocol was immunoSEQ multiplex PCR, while the TCRdb copy is restricted to in-frame clones and leaves out a portion. The table has 100,000 or so clones, under 80% seen once. Overall study results and limits: Sequencing depth roughly uniform across donors was assumed in presence/absence analyses.

Germline V gene lookup returns CDR1 SGHRS and CDR2 YFSETQ. There are 14 residues in the CDR3. V gave up 3 bases and J gave up 4 bases, with 10 bases separating them. Comment on this clone: As yet, its antigen is unknown.

Sequencing was performed on PBMCs. The chain has TRBV5-1 and TRBJ2-2; tentatively, D is TRBD1 (6 bases). The sequence derives from a middle-aged man in good health and CMV-seronegative. CDR3 sequence reads: CASSWGRATGELFF. CDR3 DNA: TGCGCCAGCAGCTGGGGGCGGGCCACCGGGGAGCTGTTTTTT.